This T cell receptor (beta chain) was documented in a study of cytomegalovirus exposure and HLA in healthy donors. At the level of the study: The same platform was used for the 130 or so validation repertoires and the approximately 700 first-cohort repertoires, a later analysis reported.

Method: immunoSEQ multiplex PCR; TCRdb's copy keeps in-frame clones and lacks some. The sample includes about 280,000 clones, approximately 88% of them seen just once. The table lists this clone with a few counts. It was the approximately 110-subject validation cohort, separate from the approximately 620-subject first cohort, to which the donors belonged. Germline CDR1 is MGHRA and CDR2 is YSYEKL. The CDR3 loop spans 15 amino acids. The V end lost 1 base, the J end lost 2 bases, and 11 bases lay between the germline ends. The chain carries TRBV4-1 and TRBJ2-5, with a tentative D call TRBD2 (5 bases). Sample: PBMCs. This clonotype was obtained from a woman aged 18-35 years in good health and CMV-seronegative. This CDR3 is CASSQVGSVQETQYF. Here the CDR3 DNA reads TGCGCCAGCAGCCAAGTGGGGAGTGTACAAGAGACCCAGTACTTC.